What follows are 30 T cell receptor beta chains derived from one specimen sequenced in a study of monozygotic twins with cystic fibrosis. This table comes from immunoSEQ multiplex PCR, and its TCRdb copy is limited to in-frame clones, with some not included. The sample contains tens of thousands of clones, around nine tenths of which appear only once. Sample: blood. These receptors were obtained from a woman aged 25 to 39 with cystic fibrosis.

The V gene is TRBV11-2, the J gene TRBJ1-1, with 7 bases aligning to TRBD1. The germline V gene encodes CDR1 SGHAT and CDR2 FQNNGV. V was clipped by 5 bases and J by 10 bases; unmatched bases: 7. This CDR3 contains 12 residues. DNA for the CDR3: TGTGCCAGCAGCCTGGGGACAGTAGGAGCTTTCTTT. Protein product: CASSLGTVGAFF.

V and J are TRBV29-1 and TRBJ2-7; unclear D gene. Trimming pared 4 bases from V and 3 bases from J, leaving 13 bases between. The CDR3 sequence is 13 residues long. Germline values: CDR1 SQVTM, CDR2 ANQGSEA. CDR3 protein: CSVVLNPRYEQYF. In nucleotides, the CDR3 is TGCAGCGTTGTTTTGAACCCTCGCTACGAGCAGTACTTC.

This clone was recorded only once. V gene TRBV5-1 combines with J gene TRBJ2-4, with TRBD1 identical over 10 bases. CDR3 size: 16 residues. V lost 4 bases and J lost 3; bases outside the gene matches: 7. Germline V gives CDR1 SGHRS, CDR2 YFSETQ. As DNA, the CDR3 is TGCGCCAGCAGCGCGACAGGGGGCGAGGGCAAAAACATTCAGTACTTC. This sequence encodes CASSATGGEGKNIQYF.

This chain joins TRBV2 and TRBJ1-1, with 7 bases fitting TRBD1. Germline lookup yields CDR1 SNHLY and CDR2 FYNNEI. The CDR3 is 14 residues long. V trimming: 7 bases; J trimming: 4 bases; junction bases outside the gene matches: 9. The CDR3 sequence: CASTDRVGSTEAFF. CDR3 bases: TGTGCCAGCACCGACAGGGTTGGGAGCACTGAAGCTTTCTTT.

The V gene is TRBV5-1, the J gene TRBJ2-1, with D possibly being TRBD2 (5 bases). This CDR3 comprises 15 residues. CDR1 and CDR2 (germline): SGHRS, YFSETQ. The V and J ends lost 4 bases and 4 bases respectively, with 15 bases between them. The CDR3 loop reads CASSRTSEGYNEQFF. The CDR3 DNA reads TGCGCCAGCAGCCGCACTAGTGAGGGTTACAATGAGCAGTTCTTC.

The V gene is TRBV5-6, the J gene TRBJ1-1; 9 bases map to TRBD1. This CDR3 is 13 amino acids long. Germline-derived CDR1 and CDR2 are SGHDT and YYEEEE. V lost 4 bases, J lost 6 bases, and 4 bases stayed unmatched. The DNA of the CDR3 is TGTGCCAGCAGCCTACAGGGGGCATCTGAAGCTTTCTTT. Translated: CASSLQGASEAFF.

The V gene is TRBV19, the J gene TRBJ2-2; TRBD1 matches at 7 bases. Trimming cost V 7 bases and J 3 bases; bases outside gene matches: 5. The CDR3 consists of 14 residues. Germline V CDR1 and CDR2: LNHDA, SQIVND (reference sequence). The CDR3 coding sequence is TGTGCCAGTAAGGTACAGGGGTACACCGGGGAGCTGTTTTTT. Translated, it gives CASKVQGYTGELFF. Supplemented by reference TRBV19 and TRBJ2-2, the full variable domain reads DGGITQSPKYLFRKEGQNVTLSCEQNLNHDAMYWYRQDPGQGLRLIYYSQIVNDFQKGDIAEGYSVSREKKESFPLTVTSAQKNPTAFYLCASKVQGYTGELFFGEGSRLTVL.

This CDR3 reads CASSPWTGPQETQYF. DNA for the CDR3: TGTGCCAGCTCACCGTGGACAGGGCCTCAAGAGACCCAGTACTTC. The chain links TRBV18 to TRBJ2-5, with TRBD1 matching over 8 bases. The V segment lost 3 bases and the J segment 2 bases; nucleotides outside the gene matches: 5. The CDR3 covers 15 residues. Germline CDR1 and CDR2: KGHSH and LQKENI.

This clone was seen only once. The gene calls are TRBV18 and TRBJ2-7, with TRBD1 identical over 11 bases. The CDR3 spans 15 residues. Germline CDR1 is KGHSH and CDR2 is LQKENI. V trimming: 6 bases; J trimming: 4 bases; junction bases outside the gene matches: 8. The CDR3 DNA reads TGTGCCAGCTCGGACGGACAGGGGGCGATGTACGAGCAGTACTTC. Its translation is CASSDGQGAMYEQYF.

This chain links TRBV10-2 with TRBJ1-1, with D uncertain. The germline V gene has CDR1 WSHSY and CDR2 SAAADI. The CDR3 covers 16 residues. Deletions cut 0 bases from V and 3 bases from J, with 14 bases between. The CDR3 loop is CASSESPREPDTEAFF. In DNA form, the CDR3 reads TGCGCCAGCAGTGAGTCTCCGCGGGAACCGGACACTGAAGCTTTCTTT.

The chain carries TRBV27 and TRBJ2-1; 7 nucleotides line up with TRBD1. CDR1 and CDR2 (germline): MNHEY, SMNVEV (reference sequence). V lost 3 bases, J lost 4 bases, and 6 bases stayed unmatched. The CDR3 length is 15 residues. Here the CDR3 reads CASSLDRPEYNEQFF. CDR3 coding DNA: TGTGCCAGCAGTTTGGACAGGCCCGAATACAATGAGCAGTTCTTC.

The chain has TRBV10-2 and TRBJ1-1; D unresolved. The CDR3 has 13 amino acids. The germline gives CDR1 WSHSY, CDR2 SAAADI. Trimming stripped 3 bases from V and 13 bases from J, with 18 bases between. CDR3 nucleotides: TGCGCCAGCAGTGAAGGTTACTCGCCACTGGGTTTCTTT. Protein: CASSEGYSPLGFF.

The rearrangement joins TRBV29-1 to TRBJ2-1; 12 bases line up with TRBD2. Germline CDR1 SQVTM, CDR2 ANQGSEA. J was trimmed by 9 bases and V by 4 bases; bases with no gene match: 4. The CDR3 has 13 residues. CDR3 loop: CSVVSLAGGEQFF. The CDR3 nucleotides are TGCAGCGTTGTTTCACTAGCGGGGGGTGAGCAGTTCTTC.

The V call is TRBV7-8, the J call TRBJ1-1; D perhaps matches TRBD1 (6 bases). Germline V gene sequence: CDR1 SGHVS, CDR2 FQNEAQ. This CDR3 contains 15 residues. V was cut by 3 bases and J by 3 bases, with 14 bases left in between. The CDR3: CASSLSGVVYTEAFF. In DNA form, the CDR3 reads TGTGCCAGCAGCTTGTCAGGGGTAGTGTACACTGAAGCTTTCTTT.

This sequence joins TRBV5-1 and TRBJ2-2; 8 nucleotides line up with TRBD2. Trimming at V came to 0 bases and at J to 3 bases, leaving 7 bases not matched to a gene. The V gene's germline CDR1 is SGHRS and CDR2 YFSETQ. The CDR3 is made up of 17 amino acids. The CDR3 DNA reads TGCGCCAGCAGCTTGGTAGCGGGGCCTGCCGACACCGGGGAGCTGTTTTTT. Residues: CASSLVAGPADTGELFF.

The rearrangement uses TRBV4-1 and TRBJ1-2, with unresolved D. CDR1 and CDR2 from the germline V gene are MGHRA and YSYEKL. This CDR3 has 15 residues. The V end lost 4 bases, the J end lost 3 bases, and 15 bases lay between the germline ends. CDR3 nucleotides: TGCGCCAGCAGCCCGAGTGGGGTCCTGGACTATGGCTACACCTTC. It specifies CASSPSGVLDYGYTF.

This clone turned up a few times. The chain is built from TRBV19 and TRBJ1-2, with D perhaps TRBD1 (5 bases). Germline loops: CDR1 LNHDA, CDR2 SQIVND (reference sequence). CDR3 size: 14 residues. V lost 4 bases and J 9 bases, leaving 18 bases between the germline ends. CDR3 loop: CASSRDREGVSYTF. DNA of the CDR3: TGTGCCAGTAGTAGGGACCGGGAAGGTGTGAGCTACACCTTC. Full variable domain (outside the CDR3, taken from reference TRBV19 and TRBJ1-2): DGGITQSPKYLFRKEGQNVTLSCEQNLNHDAMYWYRQDPGQGLRLIYYSQIVNDFQKGDIAEGYSVSREKKESFPLTVTSAQKNPTAFYLCASSRDREGVSYTFGSGTRLTVV.

The V call is TRBV19, the J call TRBJ1-1, with TRBD1 as a possible D gene (6 bases). From germline, CDR1 is LNHDA and CDR2 SQIVND (reference sequence). This CDR3 is built from 17 residues. V dropped 2 bases and J dropped 5 bases, with 21 bases sitting between them. DNA for the CDR3: TGTGCCAGTAGTATACGGGCCCCAAAAGGTAGGGGGACTGAAGCTTTCTTT. Translating it yields CASSIRAPKGRGTEAFF.

The V and J genes are TRBV5-6 and TRBJ1-4; 7 bases align to TRBD1. V was pared by 4 bases and J by 7 bases, with 1 base of the junction left unmatched. The CDR3 length is 12 residues. Germline values: CDR1 SGHDT, CDR2 YYEEEE. CDR3 DNA sequence: TGTGCCAGCAGCCAGGGGGGTGAAAAACTGTTTTTT. Amino acids: CASSQGGEKLFF.

The genes are TRBV19 and TRBJ1-2; maybe TRBD1 (5 bases). V lost 2 bases and J lost 6, with 10 bases in between. The CDR3 consists of 13 residues. Germline values: CDR1 LNHDA, CDR2 SQIVND (reference sequence). The CDR3 reads CASSIRQQNGYTF. The CDR3 DNA reads as TGTGCCAGTAGTATACGACAGCAAAATGGCTACACCTTC.

This chain uses TRBV18 with TRBJ2-1, with D uncertain. The germline V gene encodes CDR1 KGHSH and CDR2 LQKENI. The CDR3 consists of 11 residues. V lost 5 bases to trimming and J lost 10 bases, with 9 bases between them. This CDR3 is CASSMGGEQFF. CDR3 sequence (DNA): TGTGCCAGCTCAATGGGCGGCGAGCAGTTCTTC.

This sequence joins TRBV5-6 and TRBJ2-1; 7 bases match TRBD1. The CDR3 is 15 residues long. Germline CDR1 and CDR2: SGHDT and YYEEEE. The ends lost 5 bases at V and 2 bases at J; junction bases unmatched: 7. CDR3 sequence: CASSTGQGAYNEQFF. The CDR3 region has the DNA TGTGCCAGCAGTACAGGGCAGGGGGCCTACAATGAGCAGTTCTTC.

The chain combines TRBV5-1 with TRBJ2-5; 8 bases match TRBD2. The ends lost 5 bases at V and 5 bases at J; junction bases unmatched: 8. CDR3 length: 14 amino acids. Germline CDR1 and CDR2: SGHRS and YFSETQ. The CDR3 region is CASSFSGARETQYF. The CDR3 DNA follows: TGCGCCAGCAGTTTTAGCGGGGCCAGGGAGACCCAGTACTTC.

The chain is built from TRBV5-5 and TRBJ2-3; 11 bases match TRBD2. Per the germline V gene, CDR1 is SGHKS and CDR2 is YYEKEE (reference sequence). The CDR3 loop spans 14 amino acids. Trimming cost V 5 bases and J 10 bases; bases outside gene matches: 9. The DNA for the CDR3 is TGTGCCAGCAGGAAGACTAGCGGGGCCCAGGCGCAGTATTTT. It codes for CASRKTSGAQAQYF.

This clone was observed a single time. The chain couples TRBV5-1 to TRBJ2-7, with 9 bases aligning to TRBD1. CDR1 SGHRS and CDR2 YFSETQ come from the germline V gene. V was clipped by 4 bases and J by 2 bases; unmatched bases: 10. This CDR3 is built from 16 residues. Written as DNA, the CDR3 is TGCGCCAGCAGCCTGGGACAGGGTCAAAGGACCTACGAGCAGTACTTC. Residues: CASSLGQGQRTYEQYF.

This chain links TRBV7-9 with TRBJ2-7, with a weak D call TRBD2 (7 bases). V shed 8 bases and J shed 6 bases, with 17 bases lying between them. The CDR3 has 13 residues. From germline, CDR1 is SEHNR and CDR2 FQNEAQ (reference sequence). CDR3 nucleotides: TGTGCCAGCTCCCTAGAGGGGGGGGCCGAGCAGTACTTC. It is translated as CASSLEGGAEQYF.

The genes are TRBV5-6 and TRBJ2-5; D possibly matches TRBD1 or TRBD2 (6 bases each). The CDR3 sequence is 15 residues long. With 1 base removed from V and 4 bases from J, the gap between germline ends came to 14 bases. CDR1 and CDR2 (germline): SGHDT, YYEEEE. CDR3 protein: CASSLSNRGRETQYF. The CDR3 nucleotides are TGTGCCAGCAGCTTGAGCAACCGGGGGCGAGAGACCCAGTACTTC.

This clone was picked up a small number of times. The chain carries TRBV5-5 and TRBJ2-5; D may be TRBD2 (5 bases). CDR3 length equals 13 residues. In germline, CDR1 is SGHKS, CDR2 YYEKEE (reference sequence). V lost 2 bases to trimming and J lost 5 bases, with 10 bases between them. CDR3 sequence reads: CASSFPGEETQYF. The CDR3 bases are TGTGCCAGCAGCTTTCCCGGGGAGGAGACCCAGTACTTC.

The J gene is TRBJ1-3, the V gene TRBV11-2; weak D call: TRBD1 (5 bases). Trimming took off 4 bases at V and 1 base at J, with 5 bases between the two ends. The V gene's germline CDR1 is SGHAT and CDR2 FQNNGV. The CDR3 is made up of 13 amino acids. CDR3 in DNA: TGTGCCAGCAGCTGGACATCTGGAAACACCATATATTTT. Amino acid sequence: CASSWTSGNTIYF.

The count of this clone is one. This rearrangement joins TRBV4-2 to TRBJ2-2, with D possibly TRBD1 on 5 matching bases. The CDR3 is made up of 15 amino acids. The germline V and J ends were trimmed by 0 bases and 6 bases, with 11 bases remaining between them. CDR1 is LGHNA, CDR2 YNFKEQ, per germline. The CDR3 coding sequence is TGTGCCAGCAGCCAAGATCAGGGTCTGGCCGGGGAGCTGTTTTTT. Translated, it gives CASSQDQGLAGELFF.